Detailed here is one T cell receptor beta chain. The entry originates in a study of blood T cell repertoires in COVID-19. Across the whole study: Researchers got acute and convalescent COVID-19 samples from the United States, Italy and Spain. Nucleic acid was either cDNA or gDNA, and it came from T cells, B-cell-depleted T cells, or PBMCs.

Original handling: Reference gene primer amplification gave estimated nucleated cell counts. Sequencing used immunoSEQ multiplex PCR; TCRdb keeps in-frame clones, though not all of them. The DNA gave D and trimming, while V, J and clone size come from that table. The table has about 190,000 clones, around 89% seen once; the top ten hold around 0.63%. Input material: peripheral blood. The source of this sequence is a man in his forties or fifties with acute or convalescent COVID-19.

The CDR3 DNA sequence: TGTGCCAGCAGTTTGGGAAGCGGGAGATACGAGCAGTACTTC. Protein product: CASSLGSGRYEQYF. The rearrangement links TRBV28 to TRBJ2-7, with 8 bases fitting TRBD2. CDR3 size: 14 residues. Germline V gene lookup returns CDR1 MDHEN and CDR2 SYDVKM. V was pared by 3 bases and J by 4 bases, with 5 bases of the junction left unmatched. Supplemented by reference TRBV28 and TRBJ2-7, the full variable domain reads DVKVTQSSRYLVKRTGEKVFLECVQDMDHENMFWYRQDPGLGLRLIYFSYDVKMKEKGDIPEGYSVSREKKERFSLILESASTNQTSMYLCASSLGSGRYEQYFGPGTRLTVT.